The sequence of this T cell receptor beta chain was determined in a study of T cells in localized non-small cell lung cancer (dated by TCRdb to 2020 to 2022). With regard to the full study: Comparing tumors with uninvolved tumor-adjacent lungs, the study looked at the T cell repertoires of 200 to 250 patients with early-stage NSCLC. The cohort consisted of under 300 treatment-naive NSCLC patients whose localized lung tumors had been resected. Of the NSCLC patients, around 130 were male and approximately 100 were female, and the mean age was approximately 69 years.

TCR beta CDR3 regions were sequenced from DNA using the immunoSEQ Assay. The authors' analysis ran thus. To compute T cell density, TCR beta template counts were normalized to usable DNA, which was estimated by amplifying housekeeping genes. Richness was estimated with the preseqR package, extrapolating to 400,000 templates for PBMC samples and 120,000 templates for tissue samples. Clonality was defined by subtracting Pielou's evenness from one. Tissue-enriched TCRs were identified through differential abundance testing performed on productive amino-acid clonotypes, with a minimum total count of 5 and an alpha of 0.1. The Jaccard Index and the Morisita Overlap Index were used to quantify repertoire overlap between compartments. GLIPH grouped TCR beta CDR3s together with public tetramer-defined viral CDR3s, and a viral motif had to include at least three viral sequences and also show V-gene enrichment. As stored in TCRdb, this immuneACCESS dataset retains in-frame rearrangements with V and J assigned. A fraction of the clones does not appear; measured against another copy, unresolved V genes explain less than half of the discrepancy, and the remainder lacks a known reason. The DNA gave D and trimming, while V, J and clone size come from that table. The sample has tens of thousands of clones on record, about three quarters of them singletons. About 4% of the sample is in the top ten clones.

A remark on this clone: The target of this receptor is not known. No clone much larger than this one lies a single base away; base qualities are absent.

At diagnosis, peripheral blood, uninvolved tumor-adjacent lung and tumor were collected and were preserved as a mix of fresh-frozen and FFPE material. For TCR repertoire profiling, the blood samples were analyzed as peripheral blood mononuclear cells. Here is what the overall study found, with its caveats: A median of approximately 57 of the top 100 tumor clones were detected in paired uninvolved adjacent lung, and around 27 of these tumor clones were also found among the top 100 clones of the paired uninvolved adjacent lung. Multi-region tumor sequencing was not performed, so intratumor heterogeneity could not be excluded. Higher T cell density in blood was associated with longer overall survival, whereas higher clonality in adjacent lung was associated with shorter survival. Because the study design was exploratory, TCR variables were selected using unadjusted p-values without false-discovery rate correction. The highest T cell clonality was observed in uninvolved tumor-adjacent lung, where clonality exceeded that of tumor, suggesting that antigenic responses were more focused in uninvolved tumor-adjacent lung.

The sequence was collected from a woman aged 35-70 years with stage II lung adenocarcinoma. The material was PBMCs, obtained before any cancer treatment.

The sequenced DNA: TGCGCCAGCAGTGAGGGGTTAACAACAGATACGCAGTATTTT. This sequence encodes CASSEGLTTDTQYF. The chain uses TRBV5-1 and TRBJ2-3; the D match is possibly TRBD1 or TRBD2, with 5 bases aligned in each. From the cysteine through the phenylalanine, the CDR3 covers 14 amino acids. The entry retains the CDR3 DNA only, 42 bases that are in frame from base 1. V is shortened by 5 bases, J by 3 bases, and the region joining them spans 13 bases. The germline V gene supplies CDR1 SGHRS and CDR2 YFSETQ.